These 3 T cell receptor beta chains came from one sample sequenced in a study of regulatory T cells in long-lasting Graves disease. Time point noted: newly diagnosed GD, antithyroid drugs for less than 3 months. RNA isolated from PBMCs was used to make the TCR library. To make TCR beta libraries, researchers used iRepertoire HTBI primers and Arm-PCR of CDR3 regions. TCRdb reanalysed the multiplex PCR reads using MiXCR and keeps one entry per CDR3 protein. The table lists about 530,000 distinct CDR3 sequences, roughly 16% of them singletons, with around 25% in the top ten. This same sample was also taken into another study, of T cells in Graves' hyperthyroidism and ophthalmopathy.

Here the sequenced sample was peripheral blood mononuclear cells (PBMCs), taken at new diagnosis, from a patient treated with antithyroid drugs. Every receptor here comes from a woman aged 40-65 years with Graves disease.

V gene TRBV11-2 combines with J gene TRBJ1-5, with D tentatively TRBD1 (5 bases). The CDR3 is made up of 16 amino acids. Germline CDR1 reads SGHAT; CDR2 reads FQNNGV. Trimming stripped 0 bases from V and 3 bases from J, with 12 bases between. The CDR3 protein is CASSLESGRFNQPQHF. The CDR3 DNA sequence: TGTGCCAGCAGCTTAGAGTCGGGACGGTTCAATCAGCCCCAGCATTTT.

Notes on this clonotype: A much larger clone differs by one base, so this may be a read error. The chain uses TRBV7-9 and TRBJ2-1; tentatively, D is TRBD2 (6 bases). The V end was cut by 1 base, the J end by 5 bases, with 15 bases between. The CDR3 length is 16 residues. Germline CDR1 SEHNR, CDR2 FQNEAQ (reference sequence). The CDR3 reads CASSLVVAEAHNEQFF. The CDR3 DNA reads TGTGCCAGCAGCTTAGTGGTAGCGGAGGCCCACAATGAGCAGTTCTTC.

In this sample, this clonotype turned up a few times. The chain links TRBV29-1 to TRBJ1-1; no clear D gene. Per germline, CDR1 SQVTM and CDR2 ANQGSEA. Between the trimmed V and J ends, which lost 6 bases and 0 bases, there was a span of 14 bases. CDR3 length equals 14 residues. CDR3 residues: CSVSRTSMNTEAFF. The DNA of the CDR3 is TGCAGCGTAAGTCGGACTTCCATGAACACTGAAGCTTTCTTT. Complete variable domain (other parts from reference TRBV29-1 and TRBJ1-1): SAVISQKPSRDICQRGTSLTIQCQVDSQVTMMFWYRQQPGQSLTLIATANQGSEATYESGFVIDKFPISRPNLTFSTLTVSNMSPEDSSIYLCSVSRTSMNTEAFFGQGTRLTVV.